A single sample is the source of the 20 T cell receptor beta chains below, sequenced in a study of cytomegalovirus exposure and HLA in healthy donors. The study ran its PCR with 60 Vbeta and 13 Jbeta primers. Libraries were prepared by immunoSEQ multiplex PCR; TCRdb keeps only in-frame clonotypes and omits some of them. The sample yields around 140,000 clones, less than 85% seen once. Sequenced input: PBMCs. Receptor source: a man in his forties or fifties in good health and CMV-seronegative.

The genes are TRBV6-5 and TRBJ2-7; a weak D match, TRBD2 (6 bases). In germline, CDR1 is MNHEY, CDR2 SVGAGI. The CDR3 consists of 15 residues. Trimming shortened V by 0 bases and J by 3 bases, and 12 bases separated the two germline ends. This chain's CDR3 is CASSYSTRGYYEQYF. CDR3 bases: TGTGCCAGCAGTTACTCGACGCGGGGCTACTACGAGCAGTACTTC.

The J gene is TRBJ1-6, the V gene TRBV2; 7 bases align to TRBD1. The CDR3 totals 14 residues. Germline loops: CDR1 SNHLY, CDR2 FYNNEI. The J segment lost 9 bases and the V segment lost 6 bases, leaving 8 bases of the junction unmatched. The CDR3 coding sequence is TGTGCCAGCAGCAAAGGACAGGCGAGTTCACCCCTCCACTTT. It encodes CASSKGQASSPLHF.

This chain links TRBV6-5 with TRBJ2-1; 8 nucleotides align to TRBD2. CDR3 length: 15 residues. Trimming cost V 6 bases and J 9 bases; bases outside gene matches: 13. The germline V gene has CDR1 MNHEY and CDR2 SVGAGI. DNA for the CDR3: TGTGCCAGCAGCCCCGGGCTAGCGGGTCGAGTTGAGCAGTTCTTC. This sequence encodes CASSPGLAGRVEQFF.

The V gene is TRBV6-4, the J gene TRBJ2-1, with D perhaps matching TRBD2 (5 bases). Germline V CDR1 and CDR2: MRHNA, SNTAGT. V shed 4 bases and J shed 0 bases, with 13 bases lying between them. The CDR3 spans 16 residues. For the CDR3, the DNA is TGTGCCAGCAGTGTTAGGACTGGGAGCTCCTACAATGAGCAGTTCTTC. Its translation: CASSVRTGSSYNEQFF.

This clone has only a few counts. The chain joins TRBV29-1 to TRBJ1-1; TRBD1 matches at 7 bases. Germline CDR1 SQVTM, CDR2 ANQGSEA. This CDR3 has 15 residues. With V trimmed by 7 bases and J by 4 bases, 15 bases remained unmatched. In DNA, the CDR3 is TGCAGCGCCACAGACCGACAGGGCGGTGGCACTGAAGCTTTCTTT. This sequence encodes CSATDRQGGGTEAFF.

This rearrangement joins TRBV2 to TRBJ1-2; D gene uncertain. V gave up 2 bases and J gave up 7 bases, with 14 bases separating them. This CDR3 is 14 amino acids long. CDR1 is SNHLY and CDR2 is FYNNEI in the germline V gene. CDR3 sequence (DNA): TGTGCCAGCAGTGAAAGGACTTTAGTAGGTGGCTACACCTTC. Amino acid sequence: CASSERTLVGGYTF.

The chain employs TRBV10-2 and TRBJ2-1, with 15 positions matching TRBD2. J was trimmed by 9 bases and V by 8 bases; bases with no gene match: 8. The CDR3 spans 15 residues. Germline CDR1 reads WSHSY; CDR2 reads SAAADI. CDR3 in DNA: TGCGCCAGCCGGACTAGCGGGAGGGCCGGGGGTGAGCAGTTCTTC. This sequence encodes CASRTSGRAGGEQFF.

This clone occurred once. This sample includes further DNA sequences coding for the same CDR3. The chain has TRBV19 and TRBJ1-1, with 9 bases matching TRBD1. CDR1 is LNHDA, CDR2 SQIVND, per germline (reference sequence). This CDR3 is built from 16 residues. The V segment lost 4 bases and the J segment 6 bases; nucleotides outside the gene matches: 12. The CDR3 coding sequence is TGTGCCAGTAGTACCTACAGGGGGCATCCGGACGCTGAAGCTTTCTTT. Amino acid sequence: CASSTYRGHPDAEAFF.

The V gene is TRBV27, the J gene TRBJ2-6, with TRBD2 matching over 12 bases. CDR3 length equals 19 residues. Per the germline V gene, CDR1 is MNHEY and CDR2 is SMNVEV (reference sequence). After removal of 3 bases from V and 2 bases from J, the junction contained 8 bases not matched to a gene. The chain's CDR3 is CASSFLGLAGIPGANVLTF. As DNA, the CDR3 is TGTGCCAGCAGTTTCTTAGGACTAGCGGGAATTCCTGGGGCCAACGTCCTGACTTTC.

V gene TRBV6-6 combines with J gene TRBJ2-7, with 12 positions matching TRBD2. V dropped 7 bases and J dropped 6; count of bases not matched to a gene: 1. The germline CDR1 and CDR2 sequences are MNHNY and SVGAGI (reference sequence). This CDR3 comprises 12 residues. The CDR3 coding sequence is TGTGCCAGCACTAGCGGGGGGGTCGAGCAGTACTTC. It yields the protein CASTSGGVEQYF.

For this clone: At the DNA level, this CDR3 is encoded by other sequences in the same sample as well. V and J are TRBV28 and TRBJ1-6, with 7 bases fitting TRBD1. CDR1 and CDR2 from the germline V gene are MDHEN and SYDVKM. The CDR3 runs to 14 residues. V trimming: 10 bases; J trimming: 7 bases; junction bases outside the gene matches: 10. CDR3 sequence (DNA): TGTGCCATCAATACGGGACAGCTAAATTCACCCCTCCACTTT. This gives the protein CAINTGQLNSPLHF.

The sample holds a few counts of this clone. V gene TRBV6-1 combines with J gene TRBJ2-3; D is unclear. CDR3 size: 13 residues. Trimming left V 0 bases short and J 5 bases short, with 6 bases between. Germline V gene lookup returns CDR1 MNHNS and CDR2 SASEGT. In nucleotides, the CDR3 is TGTGCCAGCAGTGAAGCACCCGGAGATACGCAGTATTTT. Translation gives CASSEAPGDTQYF.

The gene calls are TRBV9 and TRBJ2-5, with D possibly matching TRBD2 (6 bases). Trimming removed 3 bases from V and 5 bases from J, with 20 bases in between. The CDR3 covers 16 residues. The germline gives CDR1 SGDLS, CDR2 YYNGEE. DNA of the CDR3: TGTGCCAGCAGCGAACGAGTCGGAGGGTGGACGGAGACCCAGTACTTC. Protein: CASSERVGGWTETQYF.

CDR3: CASSKPGTEDEKLFF. The CDR3 DNA reads as TGTGCCAGCAGCAAACCCGGGACAGAGGATGAAAAACTGTTTTTT. This chain joins TRBV6-6 and TRBJ1-4; 7 bases align to TRBD1. The CDR3 consists of 15 residues. Germline V CDR1 and CDR2: MNHNY, SVGAGI (reference sequence). The J segment lost 6 bases and the V segment lost 6 bases, leaving 10 bases of the junction unmatched.

The CDR3 loop reads CASSPFTTSISYEQYF. Written as DNA, the CDR3 is TGTGCCAGCAGCCCTTTTACAACGTCCATCTCCTACGAGCAGTACTTC. This chain links TRBV7-3 with TRBJ2-7; D not resolved. CDR1 SGHTA and CDR2 FQGTGA come from the germline V gene. The CDR3 loop spans 16 amino acids. V was clipped by 5 bases and J by 0 bases, with 17 bases between them.

Only one count was recorded for this clone. V gene TRBV29-1 combines with J gene TRBJ2-7; D is possibly TRBD2 (5 bases). V lost 7 bases and J 4 bases, leaving 11 bases between the germline ends. Germline CDR1 is SQVTM and CDR2 is ANQGSEA. CDR3 length: 11 residues. The CDR3 sequence: CSAQDSYEQYF. The CDR3 nucleotides are TGCAGCGCCCAGGACTCTTACGAGCAGTACTTC.

This chain uses TRBV27 with TRBJ2-1, with 11 bases aligning to TRBD2. This CDR3 spans 17 amino acids. The ends lost 4 bases at V and 0 bases at J; junction bases unmatched: 5. Germline V gene data show CDR1 as MNHEY and CDR2 as SMNVEV (reference sequence). The CDR3 DNA is TGTGCCAGCAGTTCCGGGACTAGCGGTATCTCCTACAATGAGCAGTTCTTC. Its translation is CASSSGTSGISYNEQFF.

This chain uses TRBV7-9 with TRBJ2-3; D is possibly TRBD2 (6 bases). This CDR3 spans 13 amino acids. V gave up 2 bases and J gave up 3 bases, with 6 bases separating them. Germline V gene data show CDR1 as SEHNR and CDR2 as FQNEAQ (reference sequence). The CDR3 DNA sequence: TGTGCCAGCAGCTTAAGCGGGACAGATACGCAGTATTTT. Protein: CASSLSGTDTQYF.

V and J are TRBV29-1 and TRBJ1-3, with TRBD1 as a possible D gene (5 bases). The CDR3 spans 13 residues. Trimming removed 7 bases from V and 3 bases from J, with 13 bases in between. Germline V lookup: CDR1 SQVTM, CDR2 ANQGSEA. The CDR3 reads CSASQGGGNTIYF. The CDR3 nucleotides are TGCAGCGCGTCCCAGGGAGGTGGAAACACCATATATTTT.

With respect to this clone: This specimen includes other DNA sequences encoding the same CDR3. The rearrangement uses TRBV7-2 and TRBJ1-6; D call uncertain. Trimming took off 1 base at V and 11 bases at J, with 12 bases between the two ends. The CDR3 is made up of 14 amino acids. Germline CDR1 reads SGHTA; CDR2 reads FQGNSA. The CDR3 region is CASSLVPEGAPLHF. The DNA of the CDR3 is TGTGCCAGCAGCTTAGTGCCCGAGGGAGCACCCCTCCACTTT.